This T cell receptor beta chain came from a study of blood T cells in healthy people across ages. Study observations and caveats: Observed TCR beta diversity per million T cells went down as age went up. This fall followed a roughly linear course with age. The diversity estimates, figures obtained from one million T cells, were considered underestimates.

With a J-beta primer mix and a sample-barcoded 5' primer, a second PCR ran about 7 to 11 cycles. TCRdb analysed the 5' RACE reads with MiXCR anew, one entry per CDR3 protein. The data contain fewer than 1.5 million distinct CDR3 sequences, approximately 38% of them singletons. As to this clonotype: Its antigen is undetermined.

The length of the CDR3 is 15 residues. V shed 7 bases and J shed 0 bases, with 13 bases lying between them. This rearrangement joins TRBV12-3 or TRBV12-4 to TRBJ2-1; possibly TRBD1 for D (6 bases). The TCR was taken from a woman in her late teens or twenties in good health. Sequenced input: blood. CDR3 loop: CASIRTVSSYNEQFF. The CDR3 nucleotides are TGTGCCAGCATTCGGACAGTTAGCTCCTACAATGAGCAGTTCTTC.